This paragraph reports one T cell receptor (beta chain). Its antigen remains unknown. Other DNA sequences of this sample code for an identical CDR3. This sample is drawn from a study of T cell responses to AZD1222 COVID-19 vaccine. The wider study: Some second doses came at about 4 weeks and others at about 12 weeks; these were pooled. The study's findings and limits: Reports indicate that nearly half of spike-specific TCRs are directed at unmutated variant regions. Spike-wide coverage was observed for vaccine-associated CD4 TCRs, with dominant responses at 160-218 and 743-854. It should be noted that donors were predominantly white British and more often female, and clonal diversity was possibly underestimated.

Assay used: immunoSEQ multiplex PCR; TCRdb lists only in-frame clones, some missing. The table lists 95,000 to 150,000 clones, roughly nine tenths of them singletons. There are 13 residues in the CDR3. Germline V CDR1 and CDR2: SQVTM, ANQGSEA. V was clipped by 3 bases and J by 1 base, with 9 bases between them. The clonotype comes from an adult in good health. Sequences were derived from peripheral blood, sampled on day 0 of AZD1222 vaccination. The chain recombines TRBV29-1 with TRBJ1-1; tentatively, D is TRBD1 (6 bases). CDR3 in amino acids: CSVDRGQNTEAFF. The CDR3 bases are TGCAGCGTTGACCGGGGGCAGAACACTGAAGCTTTCTTT.